This T cell receptor (beta chain) was retrieved from a study of post-analysis software for immune sequencing data. Background on the study: Included courses were relapsing-remitting and secondary progressive multiple sclerosis; progressive-relapsing multiple sclerosis was also included.

In regard to this clonotype: The antigen remains undetermined.

Each TCR beta cDNA library carried unique molecular identifiers. The source material, 1 to 10 million T cells, gave rise to 400,000 to 550,000 cDNA molecules. MiXCR, run by TCRdb on the PCR reads, gives a single entry per CDR3 protein. The sample carries some 260,000 distinct CDR3 sequences, 36% recorded once. Study conclusions and caveats: TRBV5-6, TRBV5-1 and TRBV20-1 were among about 5 TRBV segments more frequent in patients than controls.

Trimming removed 7 bases at V and 7 bases at J, with 8 bases between. The CDR3 extends over 11 amino acids. This receptor was obtained from a girl aged 10 to 17 with multiple sclerosis. This chain connects TRBV12-3 or TRBV12-4 to TRBJ2-1; D ambiguous. Material for sequencing was blood. CDR3 residues: CASTTRNEQFF. In DNA, the CDR3 is TGTGCCAGCACCACGAGGAATGAGCAGTTCTTC.